This TCR beta chain was recorded in a study of cytomegalovirus exposure and HLA in healthy donors (dated by TCRdb to between 2016 and 2019). Context from the whole study: An earlier analysis of some 550 of the donors reported 276 Gb of sequence data and 100 million to 130 million unique TCR beta sequences from 190 million or so T cells. Roughly 320 gigabases of sequencing data and 70 million to 95 million unique TCR sequences made up an early release that covered some 640 HLA-typed donors. The genetic ancestry cluster associated with self-reported Caucasian donors included roughly 84% of the 398 genotyped donors. The study was designed to test whether signatures of past pathogen exposure could be identified by cataloging public T cell receptors. The T cell repertoires of some 670 subjects were profiled by immunosequencing and related to cytomegalovirus serostatus. In addition to the first cohort of 650 to 800 subjects, a separate validation cohort of around 110 different subjects was used. To predict cytomegalovirus infection status, the study brought together high-throughput TCR immunosequencing, statistical association of individual TCRs with disease status, and machine learning. In a later analysis, previously published TCR beta repertoires from 550 to 750 donors were re-analyzed and high-resolution HLA genotyping was added so that TCR occurrence patterns could be studied. In the later analysis, no new phenotypic data were used to find candidate immune exposures; instead, reliance was placed on TCR beta sequences and their occurrence across donors. An earlier analysis of approximately 630 of the donors applied high-throughput TCR beta sequencing to assess whether each TCR beta V gene segment acted as functional or pseudogenic. Alongside the repertoire data, information on donor age, sex, ethnicity and CMV serostatus was compiled. A later genetic analysis took genome-wide SNP genotypes for about three fifths of the roughly 670 donors and used that subset as a discovery cohort. All discovery cohort repertoires had been generated on a single sequencing platform. Both class I and class II loci were covered by HLA typing, at four-digit resolution. The number of donors typed differed by locus, with 629-630 for A, B, C, DRB1 and DQB1, roughly 520 for DQA1, about 610 for DPA1, and around 450 for DPB1. Roughly 5 DR-DQ haplotypes were handled as single units for association and clustering, since linkage in the cohort was strong. Across approximately 400 genotyped donors of the cohort, an average of roughly 200,000 unique TCR beta nucleotide sequences per donor were sequenced, and approximately 19% of those sequences were non-productive.

The cohort consisted of hundreds of healthy bone marrow donors. At the time of sampling, every cohort member was nominally healthy, though immune exposures that went unrecorded were likely present. The donor tested CMV seropositive, placing the donor among the 289 seropositive members of the cohort. Each donor provided a peripheral blood sample, and peripheral blood mononuclear cells were used for TCR beta sequencing. Genomic DNA extraction from the blood cell samples was performed with the Qiagen DNeasy Blood Extraction Kit. Points the paper makes about the study in general: The only immune exposure information available for the cohort was CMV serostatus. Only TCR beta chains were sequenced in this cohort, and the absence of alpha or paired-chain data limited detectable features. Correlated functional status among segregating V segments might be attributable to linkage disequilibrium, but an unknown experimental factor could not be ruled out. Most TCR sequences were seen in very few donors, while some public TCRs were found in many individuals. The authors suggested that the approach could potentially be extended to other disease states and immunological phenotypes. In a later analysis, HLA-associated TCR beta chains showed more clonal expansion and lower generation probabilities than non-associated chains that were equally common. Three of the identified cytomegalovirus-associated TCR beta chains were confirmed in vitro to be specific for cytomegalovirus antigens. The earlier analysis of approximately 540 of the donors excluded 15 to 20 rarely observed V segments, including chromosome 9 orphons, because counts were too low. Roughly uniform sequencing depth across donors was assumed in presence/absence analyses, although this assumption may not hold. According to a later genetic analysis, donors in an Asian-associated ancestry cluster had fewer N-insertions in productive TCRs than the approximately 690-donor mean. According to a later analysis, parvovirus B19, influenza, CMV and Epstein-Barr virus appeared linked to several top co-occurrence clusters. Specific HLA alleles were associated with 18,000 or so TCR beta sequences at a false discovery rate of 0.05 in a later analysis. In a later analysis, most CMV-associated TCR beta chains were found to appear HLA-restricted, with HLA associations seemingly driven largely by CMV exposure. Because some donors lacked HLA typing at each locus, the association tests relied only on the typed subset. When HLA alleles, especially DR and DQ, strongly co-occurred, attributing TCR associations to individual alleles was difficult. In a later genetic analysis, a missense DCLRE1C variant was associated with V-gene and J-gene trimming of TCR beta chains, and the association was replicated in an independent cohort. Because the 87-base-pair reads could not distinguish some IMGT-functional V segments, including TRBV6-2 and TRBV6-3, those segments were excluded. In both the original and validation cohorts, the classifier was reported to diagnose cytomegalovirus status with high specificity and sensitivity. In an earlier analysis of some 550 of the donors, most TCR beta V segments were observed in productive rearrangements about 87% or about 30% of the time, broadly matching IMGT annotations. A cluster of highly shared sequence variants was judged likely to represent a technical artifact of the sequencing pipeline. A further reported finding was that TCR beta sequences accurately predicted the HLA-A and HLA-B alleles for most subjects in the first cohort. In the study, around 150 TCR beta chains were listed as associated with cytomegalovirus. According to a later analysis, TCR association rates differed among HLA loci, with DRB1 alleles showing the most associated TCRs and HLA-C alleles showing the fewest.

Library construction relied on the immunoSEQ multiplex PCR assay. A mixture of 60 forward primers for TCR Vbeta segments and 13 reverse primers for TCR Jbeta segments was used in the multiplex PCR. The CDR3 region of rearranged TCR beta genes was amplified from genomic DNA by a multiplex PCR assay. On the Illumina HiSeq System, the amplified TCR beta libraries were sequenced as 87-base-pair reads. Per the authors' processing: A later analysis counted approximately 76 million unique TCR beta chains across the 650 to 700 repertoires, and around 12 million of these chains were shared by at least two donors. A nearest-neighbor algorithm error-corrected the raw reads and collapsed the reads into unique sequences, merging closely related sequences to remove PCR and sequencing errors. To assign V, D and J gene segments, CDR3 sequences were aligned to IMGT reference sequences. For a sequence to be retained, a match of at least six nucleotides was required to both a V gene segment and a J gene segment. Rearrangements were classified as productive when the CDR3 lacked stop codons and remained in frame with V and J, and all other rearrangements were classified as non-productive. Following IMGT convention, CDR3 was defined as the stretch from the second conserved V-encoded cysteine to the conserved J-encoded phenylalanine. The earlier analysis of 587 of the donors excluded any sequence lacking an unambiguous match to a single V gene segment. An earlier analysis of over 450 of the donors classified V segments as functional when productive rearrangements were above 56.7% and as segregating when the standard deviation between donors was above 5%. A statistical classification framework was built for diagnosing cytomegalovirus status from the catalog of TCR beta chain sequences. A later analysis assigned V and J genes by comparing TCR nucleotide sequences with IMGT/GENE-DB human TR gene sequences. In a later analysis, CDR3 sequences and most-parsimonious VDJ recombination scenarios were assigned using the TCRdist pipeline. In a later analysis, each TCR beta chain was defined by its CDR3 amino acid sequence together with its V-gene family, and reads lacking a unique V-gene family were excluded. As a way to deal with suspected cross-contamination and a sequencing artifact, a later analysis dropped under 600 nucleotide sequences that were highly shared and had low generation probability. For each public chain, a later analysis derived a clonal expansion index from normalized ranks of inferred template counts within each repertoire. In a later analysis, generation probabilities were computed using a VDJ recombination model fitted to out-of-frame rearrangements, and the results were checked against IGoR. Hypergeometric tests were used in a later analysis to score TCR-TCR, TCR-HLA and TCR-CMV co-occurrence, with a repertoire-size bias correction applied to the TCR pairs. A later analysis estimated false discovery rates by permuting HLA or CMV assignments 20 times. In a later analysis, co-occurring TCRs were grouped using DBSCAN, with TCRdist sequence similarity added in when clustering inside HLA-allele-positive subsets. For co-occurrence clustering, repertoires with fewer than 30,000 or more than 120,000 public chains were excluded, along with about five repertoires with anomalous nucleotide sharing. TCRdb's version of the immuneACCESS table is confined to in-frame rearrangements and falls short of the full clone set. An unresolved V gene accounts for under half of the shortfall where checked; the remainder is of unknown origin. V, J and clone size are taken as reported in that table, and D and trimming were inferred from the DNA itself. This sample's listing comprises about 40,000 clones. 7% to 9.5% of the sample belongs to the ten largest clones.

A note on this clone: The target of this receptor is not known.

The CDR1 and CDR2 encoded by the germline V gene are MNHNS and SASEGT. V is trimmed back by 5 bases and J by 5 bases, and the junction contains 10 bases that no gene match accounts for. From the cysteine up to the phenylalanine, the CDR3 has a length of 15 residues. The sequence is cut down to CDR3 DNA, 45 bases in frame from base 1. The chain is encoded by TRBV6-1 joined to TRBJ2-7, with 9 central nucleotides matching TRBD1. The source material was PBMCs. The clonotype comes from a man aged 35 to 55 in good health and CMV-seropositive. The DNA is as follows: TGTGCCAGCAGTCCACAAGGGACAGGGAGGAACGAGCAGTACTTC. This yields the protein CASSPQGTGRNEQYF.